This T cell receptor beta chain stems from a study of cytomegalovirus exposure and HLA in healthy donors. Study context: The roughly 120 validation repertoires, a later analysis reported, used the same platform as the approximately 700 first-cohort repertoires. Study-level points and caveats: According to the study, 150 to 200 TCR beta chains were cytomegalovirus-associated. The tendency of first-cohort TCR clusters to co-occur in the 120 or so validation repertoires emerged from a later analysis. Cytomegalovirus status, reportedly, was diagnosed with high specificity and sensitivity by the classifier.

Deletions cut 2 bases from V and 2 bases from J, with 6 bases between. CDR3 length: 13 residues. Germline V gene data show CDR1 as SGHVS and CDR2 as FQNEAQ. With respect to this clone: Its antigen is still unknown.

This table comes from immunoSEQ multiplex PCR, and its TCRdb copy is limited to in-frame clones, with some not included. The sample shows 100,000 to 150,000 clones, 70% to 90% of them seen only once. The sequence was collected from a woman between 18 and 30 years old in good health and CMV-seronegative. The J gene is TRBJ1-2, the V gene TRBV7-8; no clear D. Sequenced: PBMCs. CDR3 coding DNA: TGTGCCAGCAGCTTATATGGCAACTATGGCTACACCTTC. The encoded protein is CASSLYGNYGYTF.